This T cell receptor beta chain was retrieved from a study of a mutant IDH1 vaccine in newly diagnosed glioma (TCRdb year 2021). General notes on the study: Vaccination was initiated 4-6 weeks after radiotherapy alone, or concurrently with temozolomide cycles in the chemotherapy-containing groups. Prior to enrollment, standard therapy consisting of radiotherapy alone, temozolomide alone, or radiochemotherapy with temozolomide had been administered to patients, with the combination being received by most patients. Visit V12 was the week-35 safety follow-up and visit V13 was the week-47 end of study. For exploratory analyses, longitudinal TCRB deep sequencing was carried out in some 25 treated patients wherever samples were available. The 32 treated patients were roughly 62% male and about 38% female, with a mean age of approximately 40 years. Peripheral blood was drawn at six visits: V03 (baseline), V05, V07, V10, V12 and V13.

At the junction V is shortened by 7 bases and J by 7 bases, with 19 bases in between. For CDR1 and CDR2, the germline V gene (reference sequence) lists MNHEY and SMNVEV. Spanning cysteine to phenylalanine, the CDR3 consists of 14 amino acids. The CDR3 DNA has 42 bases and is translated from base 1. Points on this clone: The target of this receptor is not known. Base qualities are not provided; no much larger clone lies one nucleotide away.

Paper-wide results and their limitations: The authors stated that sample limitations prevented analyses of patient blood samples from being reproduced. Changes in the top peripheral T cell clonotypes picked up by TCRB sequencing did not appear to be linked to pseudoprogression. Immune responses induced by the vaccine were seen in about 93% of patients across multiple MHC alleles. Selection of PBMC samples for TCRB deep sequencing was based on availability.

The library was prepared using the immunoSEQ multiplex PCR assay. Rearranged TCR beta chain sequences were amplified using the hsTCRB Kit according to the manufacturer's protocol. Sequencing of TCRB libraries was carried out on an Illumina MiSeq. The study's processing was this. Demultiplexing, trimming and gene mapping were performed with the kit vendor's proprietary platform. In its TCRdb copy, this immuneACCESS table keeps in-frame sequences only and misses some clones. Where compared with another copy, unresolved V genes explain less than half of these, and the others have no known cause. V and J calls and clone size are given by that table; D and trimming were obtained from the DNA. For this sample there are about 46,000 clones; around 85% appear just once. The biggest ten clones account for 3.5% to 4.5% of the sample. In the paper's terms, the time point label means: week 47, end of study. A 20-mer mutant IDH1 peptide at 300 micrograms in Montanide made up each vaccine dose, which was injected subcutaneously together with topical imiquimod. Patients received eight vaccinations in weeks 1, 3, 5, 7, 11, 15, 19 and 23, corresponding to visits V03 through V10. The donors had newly diagnosed IDH1-mutant astrocytomas of WHO grade 3 or 4 that showed loss of nuclear ATRX. The samples were drawn from NOA16, a multicentre, single-arm, open-label phase I trial in Germany that tested a mutant IDH1 peptide vaccine in humans for the first time. Genomic DNA for TCRB sequencing was extracted from EDTA blood using the DNeasy Blood and Tissue Kit.

The sample consisted of PBMCs, taken from a glioma patient whose treatment included an IDH1 peptide vaccine. The source is a woman aged 25 to 39 with glioma. Some clones in this sample may be carry-over from other donors' samples. The chain is made from TRBV27 and TRBJ1-1; the D gene is unclear. The DNA sequence is as follows: TGTGCCAGCACAACCTATACAAAGATGGGTGAAGCTTTCTTT. Translated, it gives CASTTYTKMGEAFF.